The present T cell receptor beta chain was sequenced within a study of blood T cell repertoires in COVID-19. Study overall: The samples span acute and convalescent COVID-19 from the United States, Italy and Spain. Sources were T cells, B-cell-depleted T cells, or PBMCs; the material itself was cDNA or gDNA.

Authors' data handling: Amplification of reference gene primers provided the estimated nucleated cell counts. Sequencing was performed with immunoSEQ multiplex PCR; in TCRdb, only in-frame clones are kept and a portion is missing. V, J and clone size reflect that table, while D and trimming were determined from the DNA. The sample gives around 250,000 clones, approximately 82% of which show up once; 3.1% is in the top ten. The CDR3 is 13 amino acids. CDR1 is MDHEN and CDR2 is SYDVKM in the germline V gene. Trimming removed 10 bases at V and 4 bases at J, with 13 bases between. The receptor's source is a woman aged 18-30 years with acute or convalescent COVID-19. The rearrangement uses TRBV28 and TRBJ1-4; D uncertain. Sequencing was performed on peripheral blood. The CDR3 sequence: CATLASVNEKLFF. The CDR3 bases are TGTGCCACCCTAGCGTCTGTTAATGAAAAACTGTTTTTT.